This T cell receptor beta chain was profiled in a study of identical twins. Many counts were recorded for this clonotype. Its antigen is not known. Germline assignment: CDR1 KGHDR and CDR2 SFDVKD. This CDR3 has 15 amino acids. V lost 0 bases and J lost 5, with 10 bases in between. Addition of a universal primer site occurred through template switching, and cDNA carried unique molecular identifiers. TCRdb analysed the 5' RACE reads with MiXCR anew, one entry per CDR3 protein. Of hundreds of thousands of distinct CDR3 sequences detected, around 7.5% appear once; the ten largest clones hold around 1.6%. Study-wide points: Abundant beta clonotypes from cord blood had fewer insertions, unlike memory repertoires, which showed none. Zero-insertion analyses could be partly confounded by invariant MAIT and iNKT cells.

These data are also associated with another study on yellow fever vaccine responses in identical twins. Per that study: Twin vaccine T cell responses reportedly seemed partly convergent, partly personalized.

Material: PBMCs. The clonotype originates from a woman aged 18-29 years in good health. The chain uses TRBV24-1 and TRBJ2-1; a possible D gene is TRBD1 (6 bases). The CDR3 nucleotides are TGTGCCACCAGTGATTTGTGGACAGCGAACAATGAGCAGTTCTTC. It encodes CATSDLWTANNEQFF.